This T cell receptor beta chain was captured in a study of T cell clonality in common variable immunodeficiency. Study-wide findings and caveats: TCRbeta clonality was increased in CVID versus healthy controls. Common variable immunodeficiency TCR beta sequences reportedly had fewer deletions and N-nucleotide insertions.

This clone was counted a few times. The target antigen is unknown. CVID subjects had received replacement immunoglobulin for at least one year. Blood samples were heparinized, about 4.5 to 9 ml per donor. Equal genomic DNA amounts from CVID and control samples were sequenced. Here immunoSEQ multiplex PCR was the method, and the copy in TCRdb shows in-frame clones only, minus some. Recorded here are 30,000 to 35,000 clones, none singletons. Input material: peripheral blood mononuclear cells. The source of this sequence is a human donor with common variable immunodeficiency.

CDR3 region: CAWGAEETQYF. Incomplete CDR3 DNA: TGTGCCTGGGGGGCGGAGGAGACC. The V and J genes are TRBV30 and TRBJ2-5; D perhaps matches TRBD1 (5 bases). The read falls 3 residues short of the CDR3 end, and the missing part is taken from the germline J gene. Germline values: CDR1 GTSNPN, CDR2 SVGIG (reference sequence). V was shortened by 5 bases and J by 5 bases, with 9 bases between the two germline ends. The CDR3 has 11 residues.